This T cell receptor (beta chain) was captured by sequencing in a study of shared clonotypes between healthy human individuals. Naive CD8 cells comprised CD45RO-negative, CCR7-positively selected cells, excluding terminally differentiated effector memory CD45RA+ cells. The V gene end was trimmed by 5 bases and the J gene end by 2 bases; junction bases not matched to a gene: 8. This CDR3 is 15 amino acids long. Germline V lookup: CDR1 SGHRS, CDR2 YFSETQ. The assay ran at deep level. Assay used: immunoSEQ multiplex PCR; TCRdb lists only in-frame clones, some missing. The sample lists around 610,000 clones; approximately 96% were seen once.

The sequence came from a woman aged 25 to 39 in good health. Input material: naive CD8+ T cells sorted from blood. The J gene is TRBJ2-3, the V gene TRBV5-1; 7 bases match TRBD2. CDR3 sequence: CASSPLAPNTDTQYF. The CDR3 DNA follows: TGCGCCAGCAGTCCACTAGCGCCAAACACAGATACGCAGTATTTT. Variable domain in full (rest from reference TRBV5-1 and TRBJ2-3): KAGVTQTPRYLIKTRGQQVTLSCSPISGHRSVSWYQQTPGQGLQFLFEYFSETQRNKGNFPGRFSGRQFSNSRSEMNVSTLELGDSALYLCASSPLAPNTDTQYFGPGTRLTVL.